This T cell receptor beta chain was observed in a study of blood T cell repertoires in COVID-19. As for the study in general: The recovered donors of Cohort 3 showed two negative PCRs, clearance, or symptom resolution. There were acute and convalescent COVID-19 samples, and they came from the United States, Italy and Spain. PBMCs, B-cell-depleted T cells, or T cells provided the cDNA or gDNA that made up the material.

The V and J ends lost 0 bases and 7 bases, in that order; junction bases with no gene match: 9. The V gene's germline CDR1 is KGHSH and CDR2 LQKENI. The CDR3 length is 17 residues. Profiling relied on immunoSEQ multiplex PCR, and the TCRdb table lists in-frame clones only, not all of them. The sample has some 300,000 clones; more than 70% are singletons. There are a few counts of this clone. The receptor was isolated from an older woman in a cohort exposed to, infected with or recovered from COVID-19 (not recorded which). The source material was PBMCs or T cells enriched from blood (not recorded which). The chain recombines TRBV18 with TRBJ2-1; 10 bases agree with TRBD2. In DNA, the CDR3 is TGTGCCAGCTCACCACCGGTAACAGCGGGAGGGGGAAATGAGCAGTTCTTC. Translated, it gives CASSPPVTAGGGNEQFF.